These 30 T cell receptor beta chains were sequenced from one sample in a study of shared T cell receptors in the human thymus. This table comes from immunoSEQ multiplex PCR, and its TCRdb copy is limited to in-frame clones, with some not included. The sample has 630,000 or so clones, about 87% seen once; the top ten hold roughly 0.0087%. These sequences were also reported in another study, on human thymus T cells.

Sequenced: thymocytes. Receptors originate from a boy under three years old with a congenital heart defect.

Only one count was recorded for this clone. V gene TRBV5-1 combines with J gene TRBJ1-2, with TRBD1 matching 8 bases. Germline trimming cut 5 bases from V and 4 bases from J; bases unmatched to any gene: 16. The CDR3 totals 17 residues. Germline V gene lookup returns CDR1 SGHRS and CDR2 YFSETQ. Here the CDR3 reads CASSIIAQQGVGYGYTF. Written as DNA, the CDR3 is TGCGCCAGCAGTATCATTGCGCAACAGGGGGTTGGCTATGGCTACACCTTC. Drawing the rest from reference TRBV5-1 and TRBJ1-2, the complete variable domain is KAGVTQTPRYLIKTRGQQVTLSCSPISGHRSVSWYQQTPGQGLQFLFEYFSETQRNKGNFPGRFSGRQFSNSRSEMNVSTLELGDSALYLCASSIIAQQGVGYGYTFGSGTRLTVV.

CDR3 DNA sequence: TGTGCCAGCAGTTCCCGAGCGGGAGGGCCGTACGAGCAGTACTTC. As protein: CASSSRAGGPYEQYF. V usage is TRBV6-5 and J usage is TRBJ2-7; TRBD2 agrees at 10 bases. The germline gives CDR1 MNHEY, CDR2 SVGAGI. The J segment lost 4 bases and the V segment lost 4 bases, leaving 7 bases of the junction unmatched. This CDR3 is built from 15 residues.

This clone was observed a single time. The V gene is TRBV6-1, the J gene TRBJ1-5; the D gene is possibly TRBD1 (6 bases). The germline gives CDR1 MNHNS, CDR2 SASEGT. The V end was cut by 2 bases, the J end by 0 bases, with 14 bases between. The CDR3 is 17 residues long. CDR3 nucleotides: TGTGCCAGCAGTGAAAACCTACAGGGATATAGCAATCAGCCCCAGCATTTT. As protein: CASSENLQGYSNQPQHF.

The CDR3 nucleotides are TGTGCCAGCAGCCCCAGGGGAGGCGGGGGGGCCGGAGATACGCAGTATTTT. Its protein product is CASSPRGGGGAGDTQYF. This chain connects TRBV9 to TRBJ2-3, with TRBD2 matching over 9 bases. The germline CDR1 and CDR2 sequences are SGDLS and YYNGEE. The CDR3 is 17 residues long. V shed 4 bases and J 5 bases; nucleotides not matched to a gene: 14.

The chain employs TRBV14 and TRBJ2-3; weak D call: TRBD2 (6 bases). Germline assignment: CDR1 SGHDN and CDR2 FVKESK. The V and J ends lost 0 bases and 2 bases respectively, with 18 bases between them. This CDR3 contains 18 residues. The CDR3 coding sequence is TGTGCCAGCAGCCAAGACTTCGGGACGGGAGTCCCCACAGATACGCAGTATTTT. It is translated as CASSQDFGTGVPTDTQYF.

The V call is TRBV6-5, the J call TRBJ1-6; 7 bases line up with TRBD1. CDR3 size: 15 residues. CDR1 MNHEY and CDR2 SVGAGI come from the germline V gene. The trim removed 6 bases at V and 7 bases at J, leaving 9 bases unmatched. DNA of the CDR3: TGTGCCAGCAGCCCCGTACGACAGGGAAATTCACCCCTCCACTTT. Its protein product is CASSPVRQGNSPLHF.

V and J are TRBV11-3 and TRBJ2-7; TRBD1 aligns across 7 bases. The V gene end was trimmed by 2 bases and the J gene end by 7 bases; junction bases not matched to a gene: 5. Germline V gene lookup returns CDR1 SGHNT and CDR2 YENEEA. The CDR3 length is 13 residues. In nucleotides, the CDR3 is TGTGCCAGCAGCTTAACAGGGGTAGAGGAGCAGTACTTC. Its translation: CASSLTGVEEQYF.

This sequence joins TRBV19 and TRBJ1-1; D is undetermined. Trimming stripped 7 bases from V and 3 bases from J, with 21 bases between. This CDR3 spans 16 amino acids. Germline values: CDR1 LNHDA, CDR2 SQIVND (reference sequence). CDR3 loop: CASTGSPERIDTEAFF. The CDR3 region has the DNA TGTGCCAGTACCGGAAGCCCGGAGCGAATAGACACTGAAGCTTTCTTT.

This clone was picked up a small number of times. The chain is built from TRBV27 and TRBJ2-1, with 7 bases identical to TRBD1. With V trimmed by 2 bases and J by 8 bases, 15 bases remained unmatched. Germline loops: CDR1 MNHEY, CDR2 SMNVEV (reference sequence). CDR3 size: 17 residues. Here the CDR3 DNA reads TGTGCCAGCAGTTTACGGTTTATGAGGGGGCGCGAATATGAGCAGTTCTTC. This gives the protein CASSLRFMRGREYEQFF.

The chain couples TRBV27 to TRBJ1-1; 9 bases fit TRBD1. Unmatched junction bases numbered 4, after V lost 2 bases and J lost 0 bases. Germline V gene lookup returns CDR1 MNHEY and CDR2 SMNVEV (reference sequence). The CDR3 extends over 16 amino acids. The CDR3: CASSLGGQGMNTEAFF. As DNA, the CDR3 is TGTGCCAGCAGTTTAGGGGGACAGGGCATGAACACTGAAGCTTTCTTT.

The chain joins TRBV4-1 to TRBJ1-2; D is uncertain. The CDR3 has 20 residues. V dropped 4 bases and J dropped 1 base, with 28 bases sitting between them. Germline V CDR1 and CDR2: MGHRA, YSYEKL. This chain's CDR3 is CASSLLAVSNTEPLNYGYTF. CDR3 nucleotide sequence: TGCGCCAGCAGCCTACTCGCAGTCTCCAACACAGAACCTCTTAACTATGGCTACACCTTC.

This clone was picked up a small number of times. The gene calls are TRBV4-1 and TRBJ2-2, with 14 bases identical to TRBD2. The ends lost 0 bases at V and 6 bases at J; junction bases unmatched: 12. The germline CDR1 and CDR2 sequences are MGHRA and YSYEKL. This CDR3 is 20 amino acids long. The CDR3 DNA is TGCGCCAGCAGCCAAGAGGGTGGTAGACTAGCGGGGGGGCTGGCCGGGGAGCTGTTTTTT. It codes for CASSQEGGRLAGGLAGELFF.

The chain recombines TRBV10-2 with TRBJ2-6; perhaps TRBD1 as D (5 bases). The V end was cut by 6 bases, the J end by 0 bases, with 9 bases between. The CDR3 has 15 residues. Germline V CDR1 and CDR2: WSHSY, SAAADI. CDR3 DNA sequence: TGCGCCAGCAGGAGCAGGGACTCTGGGGCCAACGTCCTGACTTTC. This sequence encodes CASRSRDSGANVLTF.

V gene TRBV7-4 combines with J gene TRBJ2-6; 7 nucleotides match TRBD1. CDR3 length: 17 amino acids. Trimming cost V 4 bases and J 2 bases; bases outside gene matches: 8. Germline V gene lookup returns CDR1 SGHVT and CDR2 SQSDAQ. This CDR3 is CASSSSPDRAGANVLTF. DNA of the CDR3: TGTGCCAGCAGCTCCTCGCCCGACAGGGCTGGGGCCAACGTCCTGACTTTC.

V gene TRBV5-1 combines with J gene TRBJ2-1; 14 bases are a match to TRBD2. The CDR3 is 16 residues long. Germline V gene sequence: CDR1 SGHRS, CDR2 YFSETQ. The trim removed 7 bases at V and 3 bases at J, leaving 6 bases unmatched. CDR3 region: CASSGTSGSNYNEQFF. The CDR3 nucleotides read TGCGCCAGCTCCGGGACTAGCGGGAGCAACTACAATGAGCAGTTCTTC.

DNA of the CDR3: TGTGCCTGGAGTCCCACCGGGACTAGTAAGTTCTTC. Its protein is CAWSPTGTSKFF. The V call is TRBV30, the J call TRBJ2-1; 8 positions match TRBD2. The length of the CDR3 is 12 residues. The J segment lost 14 bases and the V segment lost 2 bases, leaving 8 bases of the junction unmatched. Germline assignment: CDR1 GTSNPN and CDR2 SVGIG (reference sequence). Based on the CDR3 plus reference TRBV30 and TRBJ2-1, the full variable domain is SQTIHQWPATLVQPVGSPLSLECTVEGTSNPNLYWYRQAAGRGLQLLFYSVGIGQISSEVPQNLSASRPQDRQFILSSKKLLLSDSGFYLCAWSPTGTSKFFGPGTRLTVL.

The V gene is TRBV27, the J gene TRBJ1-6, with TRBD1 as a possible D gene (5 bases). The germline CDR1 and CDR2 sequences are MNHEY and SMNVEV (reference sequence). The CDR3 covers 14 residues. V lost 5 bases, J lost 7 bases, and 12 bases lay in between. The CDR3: CASSPRVENSPLHF. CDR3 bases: TGTGCCAGCAGTCCCAGGGTAGAGAATTCACCCCTCCACTTT.

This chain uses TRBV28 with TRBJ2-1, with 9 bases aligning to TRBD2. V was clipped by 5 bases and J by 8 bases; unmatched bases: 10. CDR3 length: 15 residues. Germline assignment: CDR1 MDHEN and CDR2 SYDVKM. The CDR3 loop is CASSTAGGLDYEQFF. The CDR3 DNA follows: TGTGCCAGCAGTACGGCGGGGGGGCTTGACTATGAGCAGTTCTTC.

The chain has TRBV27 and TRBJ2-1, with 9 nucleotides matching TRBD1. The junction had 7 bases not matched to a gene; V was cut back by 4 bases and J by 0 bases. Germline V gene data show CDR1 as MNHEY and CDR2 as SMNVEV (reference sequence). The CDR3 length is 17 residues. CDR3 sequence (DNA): TGTGCCAGCAGTTCAAAGACAGGGGGGAGCTCCTACAATGAGCAGTTCTTC. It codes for CASSSKTGGSSYNEQFF.

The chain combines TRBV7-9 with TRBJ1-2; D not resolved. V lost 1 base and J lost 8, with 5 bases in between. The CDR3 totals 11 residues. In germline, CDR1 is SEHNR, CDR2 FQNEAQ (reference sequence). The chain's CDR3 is CASSLGGGYTF. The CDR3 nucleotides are TGTGCCAGCAGCTTAGGCGGGGGCTACACCTTC.

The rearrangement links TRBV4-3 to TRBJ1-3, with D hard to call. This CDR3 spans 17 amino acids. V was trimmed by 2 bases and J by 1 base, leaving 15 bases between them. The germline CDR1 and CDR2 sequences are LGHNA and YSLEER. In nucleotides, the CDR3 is TGCGCCAGCAGCCAACCGGGTCCACCGCCATCTGGAAACACCATATATTTT. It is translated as CASSQPGPPPSGNTIYF.

CDR3 region: CASSFKTSGGSPPDTQYF. CDR3 nucleotides: TGTGCCAGCAGTTTTAAGACTAGCGGGGGAAGCCCCCCAGATACGCAGTATTTT. The chain links TRBV27 to TRBJ2-3; the match to TRBD2 covers 12 bases. CDR3 length equals 18 residues. CDR1 is MNHEY, CDR2 SMNVEV, per germline (reference sequence). The junction had 11 bases not matched to a gene; V was cut back by 3 bases and J by 4 bases.

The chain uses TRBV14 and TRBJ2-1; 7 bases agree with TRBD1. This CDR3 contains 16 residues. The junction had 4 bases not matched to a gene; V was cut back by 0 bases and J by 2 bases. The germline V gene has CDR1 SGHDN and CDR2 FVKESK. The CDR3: CASSQDRDSPYNEQFF. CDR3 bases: TGTGCCAGCAGCCAAGACCGGGACAGCCCCTACAATGAGCAGTTCTTC.

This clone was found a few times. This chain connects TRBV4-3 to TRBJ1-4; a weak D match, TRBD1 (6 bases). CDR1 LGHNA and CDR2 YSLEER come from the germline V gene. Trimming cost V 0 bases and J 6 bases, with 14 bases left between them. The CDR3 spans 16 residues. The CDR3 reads CASSQEYNRVDEKLFF. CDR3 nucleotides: TGCGCCAGCAGCCAAGAATACAACAGGGTCGATGAAAAACTGTTTTTT.

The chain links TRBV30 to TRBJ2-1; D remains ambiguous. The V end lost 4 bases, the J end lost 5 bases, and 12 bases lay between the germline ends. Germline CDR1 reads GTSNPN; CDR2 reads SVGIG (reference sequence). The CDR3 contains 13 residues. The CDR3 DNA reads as TGTGCCTGGATGGTTCTACCTGACAATGAGCAGTTCTTC. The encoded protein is CAWMVLPDNEQFF.

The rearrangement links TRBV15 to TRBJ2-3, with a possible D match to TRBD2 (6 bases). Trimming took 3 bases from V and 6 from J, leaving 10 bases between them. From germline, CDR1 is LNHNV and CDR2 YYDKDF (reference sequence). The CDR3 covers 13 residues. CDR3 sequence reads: CATSSLDYDTQYF. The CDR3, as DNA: TGTGCCACCAGCAGCCTGGACTACGATACGCAGTATTTT.

The CDR3 region has the DNA TGTGCCAGCAGGGCTACAGGGGCGAGTGGAGCTTTCTTT. Translating gives CASRATGASGAFF. This chain connects TRBV6-1 to TRBJ1-1; 7 nucleotides match TRBD1. With 6 bases clipped from V and 10 bases from J, the junction kept 11 bases outside the gene matches. The CDR3 is 13 residues long. Germline V gives CDR1 MNHNS, CDR2 SASEGT.

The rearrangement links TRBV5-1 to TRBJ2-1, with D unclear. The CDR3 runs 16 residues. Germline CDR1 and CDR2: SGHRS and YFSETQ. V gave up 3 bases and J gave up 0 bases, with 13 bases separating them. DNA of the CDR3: TGCGCCAGCAGCTGCGACAAGACGAGCTCCTACAATGAGCAGTTCTTC. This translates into CASSCDKTSSYNEQFF.

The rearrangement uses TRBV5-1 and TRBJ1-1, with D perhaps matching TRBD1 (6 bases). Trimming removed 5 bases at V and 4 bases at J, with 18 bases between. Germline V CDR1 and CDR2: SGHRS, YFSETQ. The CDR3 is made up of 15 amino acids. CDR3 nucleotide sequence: TGCGCCAGCAGGTTGACGGGGGGCCTACTCACTGAAGCTTTCTTT. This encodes CASRLTGGLLTEAFF.

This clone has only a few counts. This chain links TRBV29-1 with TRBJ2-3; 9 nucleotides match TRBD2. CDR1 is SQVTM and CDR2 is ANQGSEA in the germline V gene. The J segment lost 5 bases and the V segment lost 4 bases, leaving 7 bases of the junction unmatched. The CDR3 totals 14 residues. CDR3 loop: CSVVAGEVLDTQYF. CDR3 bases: TGCAGCGTTGTAGCGGGGGAAGTTTTAGATACGCAGTATTTT.